The rows below give T cell receptor beta chains drawn from one sample of a study of T cells in Graves' hyperthyroidism and ophthalmopathy. TCRdb reprocessed the multiplex PCR reads with MiXCR, giving one entry per CDR3 protein. The table lists 660,000 or so distinct CDR3 sequences, roughly 20% of them singletons. The sequenced sample was blood. The source is a man aged 30 to 39 with Graves' ophthalmopathy. The CDR3 runs from the conserved cysteine through the conserved F or W. A D gene is named only where the DNA matches it firmly. Not every row has a clone size; where given, it reads once, few, many or a size class.

-	TRBV2	many	TRBJ2-2	TGTGCCAGCAGAGGAGACAGGTCGAACACCGGGGAGCTGTTTTTT	CASRGDRSNTGELFF
-	TRBV7-2	many	TRBJ1-4	TGTGCCAGCAGCTTAGCTAGGACAGATAATGAAAAACTGTTTTTT	CASSLARTDNEKLFF
TRBD2	TRBV5-1	many	TRBJ2-3	TGCGCCAGCAATCGGGAGGAAGGACCAGATACGCAGTATTTT	CASNREEGPDTQYF
TRBD2	TRBV27	-	TRBJ2-1	TGTGCCAGCAGTTCGACGCTAGCGGGTGAGCAGTTCTTC	CASSSTLAGEQFF
TRBD1	TRBV9	-	TRBJ2-3	TGTGCCAGCAGCGTGGTTACAGGGGGGCCAGATACGCAGTATTTT	CASSVVTGGPDTQYF
-	TRBV27	-	TRBJ2-1	TGTGCCAGCAAAGGGATTGGCTACAATGAGCAGTTCTTC	CASKGIGYNEQFF
-	TRBV7-2	many	TRBJ1-2	TGTGCCAGCAGCTTAGAAAGCTCCGGAGCCTATGGCTACACCTTC	CASSLESSGAYGYTF
-	TRBV28	-	TRBJ2-7	TGTGCCAGCAGTTTATATCCAGGGACCTACGAGCAGTACTTC	CASSLYPGTYEQYF
-	TRBV7-9	few	TRBJ2-6	TGTGCGATCGCCGGCGCTGGGGCCAACGTCCTGACTTTC	CAIAGAGANVLTF
-	TRBV6-1	few	TRBJ2-3	TGTGCCAGCAGTGCAAATAGGCTATCTAGCACAGATACGCAGTATTTT	CASSANRLSSTDTQYF
TRBD2	TRBV30	many	TRBJ2-1	TGTGCCTGGAGTCCCAGGTTTCGCGGGAGGGCCTACAATGAGCAGTTCTTC	CAWSPRFRGRAYNEQFF
TRBD2	TRBV4-1	-	TRBJ2-1	TGCGCCAGCAGCCCCCAAAGCGGGACCATCTACAATGAGCAGTTCTTC	CASSPQSGTIYNEQFF
-	TRBV11-2	-	TRBJ1-4	TGTGCCAACAGCCTAACAAGAGCAACTAATGAAAAACTGTTTTTT	CANSLTRATNEKLFF
-	TRBV20-1	-	TRBJ2-7	TGCAGTGCTAGAGATGTGGGAGATGGCTACGAGCAGTACTTC	CSARDVGDGYEQYF
-	TRBV12-3/TRBV12-4	-	TRBJ1-5	TGTGCCAGCAGTCCCATCGGACAGTCCAATCAGCCCCAGCATTTT	CASSPIGQSNQPQHF
TRBD2	TRBV9	few	TRBJ2-1	TGTGCCAGCAGCGTAGTCCCTAGCGGGATGAACAATGAGCAGTTCTTC	CASSVVPSGMNNEQFF
-	TRBV6-2/TRBV6-3	few	TRBJ2-5	TGTGCCAGCAGTAAGGGATTTCAAGAGACCCAGTACTTC	CASSKGFQETQYF
-	TRBV5-1	many	TRBJ2-5	TGCGCCAGCAGCACCGCCTCGGGCTCCAGCCAAGAGACCCAGTACTTC	CASSTASGSSQETQYF
-	TRBV20-1	many	TRBJ1-1	TGCAGTGCTAGAGTCGGAAGAGTGAACACTGAAGCTTTCTTT	CSARVGRVNTEAFF
-	TRBV6-1	-	TRBJ2-7	TGTGCCAGCAGTGAACTTGTGTCCTACGAGCAGTACTTC	CASSELVSYEQYF
-	TRBV2	-	TRBJ2-4	TGTGCCAGCAGTGAACGGGAGGCCAAAAACATTCAGTACTTC	CASSEREAKNIQYF
TRBD2	TRBV5-1	-	TRBJ2-3	TGCGCCAGCAGCTCGGGACTAGCGGGAGGGCGGGATACGCAGTATTTT	CASSSGLAGGRDTQYF
-	TRBV28	many	TRBJ1-3	TGTGCCAGCACCCCTCCGGACAGTGTAACATTAGGAAACACCATATATTTT	CASTPPDSVTLGNTIYF
-	TRBV5-6	-	TRBJ2-3	TGTGCCAGCAGCTTGGCCTTAGCTAGCGAGAACACAGATACGCAGTATTTT	CASSLALASENTDTQYF
-	TRBV28	many	TRBJ2-4	TGTGCCAGCAGTTATAGCTACTCCCAGGTTCAGTACTTC	CASSYSYSQVQYF
TRBD2	TRBV27	-	TRBJ2-1	TGTGCCAGCAGTTCTGCCCTCTCGGTAGCGGGAGGGAATGAGCAGTTCTTC	CASSSALSVAGGNEQFF
-	TRBV6-1	few	TRBJ1-3	TGTGCCAGCAGTCCGGACACAGGGACTGGAAACACCATATATTTT	CASSPDTGTGNTIYF
-	TRBV12-3/TRBV12-4	-	TRBJ2-1	TGTGCCAGCAGACTCGGACTGAGTGAGCAGTTCTTC	CASRLGLSEQFF
-	TRBV3-1	-	TRBJ2-1	TGTGCCAGCAGCTCCCTCGGAGGGAGTTCGTACAATGAGCAGTTCTTC	CASSSLGGSSYNEQFF
-	TRBV6-4	-	TRBJ2-1	TGTGCCAGCAGACGGGACTCTGCCTACAATGAGCAGTTCTTC	CASRRDSAYNEQFF
-	TRBV12-3/TRBV12-4	many	TRBJ2-3	TGTGCCAGCAGTTTACGGGCAAACACCCGGAACGTGGCAGATACGCAGTATTTT	CASSLRANTRNVADTQYF
-	TRBV7-9	few	TRBJ2-7	TGTGCCAGCAGCTTAGCTGGTTTGGCTAGCCGAACCTACGAGCAGTACTTC	CASSLAGLASRTYEQYF
TRBD2	TRBV7-3	-	TRBJ2-4	TGTGCCAGCAGCCCGACTAGCGGGAGTCCCAACACTCAGTACTTC	CASSPTSGSPNTQYF
-	TRBV7-2	many	TRBJ2-2	TGTGCCAGCAGGCCCGCAGGGACCGGGGAGCTGTTTTTT	CASRPAGTGELFF
-	TRBV20-1	many	TRBJ2-1	TGCAGTGCTAGGAACCGGGACTTACCCTACAATGAGCAGTTCTTC	CSARNRDLPYNEQFF
-	TRBV20-1	-	TRBJ1-2	TGCAGTGCCACCAGGGGAACGGGCTATGGCTACACCTTC	CSATRGTGYGYTF
-	TRBV2	many	TRBJ1-5	TGTGCCAGCAGTGTAACCAGGTGGAGCAATCAGCCCCAGCATTTT	CASSVTRWSNQPQHF
-	TRBV27	many	TRBJ2-7	TGTGCCAGCAGTTCACGCGTGGGCGAGCAGTACTTC	CASSSRVGEQYF
TRBD1	TRBV20-1	many	TRBJ2-5	TGCAGTGCTAGTCGGTCTAGGGGGCAGGAGACCCAGTACTTC	CSASRSRGQETQYF
TRBD1	TRBV2	many	TRBJ1-5	TGTGCCAGCGGCTCCGGGACAGGGGTTATGCCCAATCAGCCCCAGCATTTT	CASGSGTGVMPNQPQHF
TRBD1	TRBV11-2	-	TRBJ1-5	TGTGCCAGCAGCCGGGACAGGGGGCAGAATCAGCCCCAGCATTTT	CASSRDRGQNQPQHF
-	TRBV6-2/TRBV6-3	-	TRBJ2-2	TGTGCCAGCAGTTACAACAACCCCAACACCGGGGAGCTGTTTTTT	CASSYNNPNTGELFF
TRBD2	TRBV9	-	TRBJ2-3	TGTGCCAGCAGCGTCACCCCCGGCTCTGAAAGCGGGAGGAAAACAGATACGCAGTATTTT	CASSVTPGSESGRKTDTQYF
-	TRBV18	many	TRBJ2-7	TGTGCCAGCTCACCAATTCAGGGGACGACCTCCTACGAGCAGTACTTC	CASSPIQGTTSYEQYF
-	TRBV6-2/TRBV6-3	-	TRBJ2-1	TGTGCCAGCAGTACCGGGACGGTTATAACTTACAATGAGCAGTTCTTC	CASSTGTVITYNEQFF
-	TRBV6-2/TRBV6-3	-	TRBJ2-1	TGTGCCACCACCAGGTGGGCTTACAATGAGCAGTTCTTC	CATTRWAYNEQFF
TRBD2	TRBV9	-	TRBJ2-3	TGTGCCAGCAGCCCTTGGCCCTTACTAGCGGGAGGGACAGATACGCAGTATTTT	CASSPWPLLAGGTDTQYF
TRBD2	TRBV3-1	many	TRBJ2-3	TGTGCCAGCAGCCCTTACGAGGGAGGGACGCTTACGCAGTATTTT	CASSPYEGGTLTQYF
-	TRBV6-1	few	TRBJ2-7	TGTGCCAGCAGTGAAGGAAGGACACCGTCGGGCTACGAGCAGTACTTC	CASSEGRTPSGYEQYF